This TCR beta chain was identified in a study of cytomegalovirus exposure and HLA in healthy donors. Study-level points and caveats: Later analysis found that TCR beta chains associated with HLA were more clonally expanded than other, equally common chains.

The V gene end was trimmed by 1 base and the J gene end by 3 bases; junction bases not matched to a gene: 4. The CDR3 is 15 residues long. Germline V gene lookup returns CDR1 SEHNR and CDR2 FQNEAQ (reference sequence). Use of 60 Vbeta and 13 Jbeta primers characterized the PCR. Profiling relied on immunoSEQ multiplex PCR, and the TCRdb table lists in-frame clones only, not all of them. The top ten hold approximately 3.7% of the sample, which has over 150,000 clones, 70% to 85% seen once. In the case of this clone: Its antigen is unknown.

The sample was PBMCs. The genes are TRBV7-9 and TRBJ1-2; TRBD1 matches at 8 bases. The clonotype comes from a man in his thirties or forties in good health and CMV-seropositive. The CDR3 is CASSLGQGPYYGYTF. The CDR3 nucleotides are TGTGCCAGCAGCTTAGGACAGGGGCCCTACTATGGCTACACCTTC.